Presented here are 20 T cell receptor beta chains from one specimen sequenced in a study of OX40 agonist ivuxolimab in advanced cancers. The method was immunoSEQ multiplex PCR; TCRdb's version includes in-frame clones alone and lacks a portion of them. The sample records fewer than 45,000 clones, roughly 82% being singletons. The specimen comprised CD4+ or CD8+ T cells sorted from blood, sampled in a trial of the OX40 agonist ivuxolimab. The origin of the receptors is an adult with an advanced solid tumor such as melanoma, head and neck, liver or kidney cancer.

About this clone itself: One junction end does not reproduce the germline sequence, and a read error may be involved. J is TRBJ1-1 and V is TRBV5-1; D is unresolved. CDR1 is SGHRS and CDR2 is YFSETQ in the germline V gene. There are 14 residues in the CDR3. CDR3 sequence (DNA): TGCGCCAGCAGCTTGGACATGATGAAGACTGAAGCTTTCTTT. This codes for CASSLDMMKTEAFF.

Concerning this clone: The junction and the germline gene differ at one end; a read error may be behind it. The chain is built from TRBV19 and TRBJ2-7, with D perhaps matching TRBD1 (6 bases). CDR3 length equals 14 residues. Germline V gene lookup returns CDR1 LNHDA and CDR2 SQIVND (reference sequence). The chain's CDR3 is CASRPPGVSHEQYF. The CDR3 DNA sequence: TGTGCCAGTCGCCCTCCAGGGGTCTCCCACGAGCAGTACTTC.

This clone occurred a few times. V is TRBV6-5 and J is TRBJ1-3, with D tentatively TRBD1 (6 bases). The V gene's germline CDR1 is MNHEY and CDR2 SVGAGI. This CDR3 has 15 residues. Trimming shortened V by 2 bases and J by 7 bases, and 15 bases separated the two germline ends. CDR3 loop: CASSYGQGYRNTIYF. CDR3 DNA sequence: TGTGCCAGCAGTTACGGGCAGGGGTATCGGAACACCATATATTTT.

V is TRBV18 and J is TRBJ2-7; no reliable D call. With 3 bases removed from V and 2 bases from J, the gap between germline ends came to 8 bases. This CDR3 spans 13 amino acids. The germline V gene encodes CDR1 KGHSH and CDR2 LQKENI. The DNA of the CDR3 is TGTGCCAGCTCACCGTCGGCGGCCTACGAGCAGTACTTC. Amino acids: CASSPSAAYEQYF.

The J gene is TRBJ2-7, the V gene TRBV28; 13 bases agree with TRBD2. In germline, CDR1 is MDHEN, CDR2 SYDVKM. J lost 2 bases, V lost 6 bases, and 4 bases had no gene match. The CDR3 consists of 15 residues. This CDR3 is CASRPGLAGAYEQYF. The DNA of the CDR3 is TGTGCCAGCAGACCCGGACTAGCGGGGGCCTACGAGCAGTACTTC.

This chain joins TRBV7-7 and TRBJ2-1, with 9 nucleotides matching TRBD2. The CDR3 runs 12 residues. Per germline, CDR1 SSHAT and CDR2 FNYEAQ (reference sequence). The CDR3 protein is CASGGINNEQFF. CDR3 nucleotides: TGTGCTAGCGGGGGCATAAACAATGAGCAGTTCTTC.

This clone was detected only once. V and J are TRBV11-2 and TRBJ2-1; no clear D. Trimming shortened V by 5 bases and J by 5 bases, and 13 bases separated the two germline ends. Germline CDR1 and CDR2: SGHAT and FQNNGV. The CDR3 consists of 14 residues. This CDR3 reads CASSPNAWNNEQFF. As DNA, the CDR3 is TGTGCCAGCAGCCCTAACGCCTGGAACAATGAGCAGTTCTTC.

This clone was counted only a few times. CDR3 amino acids: CASRGTGVNSPLHF. The CDR3 bases are TGTGCCAGCAGAGGGACAGGGGTCAATTCACCCCTCCACTTT. This sequence joins TRBV18 and TRBJ1-6; 10 positions match TRBD1. In germline, CDR1 is KGHSH, CDR2 LQKENI. The CDR3 is 14 residues long. V gave up 8 bases and J gave up 7 bases; unmatched junction bases: 5.

The V and J genes are TRBV7-6 and TRBJ2-1; 7 bases match TRBD2. CDR1 and CDR2 (germline): SGHVS, FNYEAQ. This CDR3 comprises 18 residues. J was trimmed by 3 bases and V by 5 bases; bases with no gene match: 16. The CDR3 DNA sequence: TGTGCCAGCAGCCTAACCCCGGGGCTAGCGGAAAACTACAATGAGCAGTTCTTC. Translated: CASSLTPGLAENYNEQFF.

The V and J genes are TRBV18 and TRBJ1-4, with 9 bases that match TRBD1. The CDR3 loop spans 14 amino acids. Germline CDR1 is KGHSH and CDR2 is LQKENI. After removal of 3 bases from V and 16 bases from J, the junction contained 12 bases not matched to a gene. Here the CDR3 reads CASSPETGGLRPFF. In DNA, the CDR3 is TGTGCCAGCTCACCGGAGACAGGGGGTTTAAGGCCGTTTTTT.

The rearrangement uses TRBV10-3 and TRBJ2-1; no definite D call. Germline loops: CDR1 ENHRY, CDR2 SYGVKD. The CDR3 spans 12 residues. V was shortened by 11 bases and J by 2 bases, with 10 bases between the two germline ends. The CDR3 nucleotides read TGTGCCTCCACCGACACCTACAATGAGCAGTTCTTC. Translated, it gives CASTDTYNEQFF.

This chain uses TRBV11-1 with TRBJ1-6; the D is unclear. Trimming removed 1 base from V and 8 bases from J, with 9 bases in between. The CDR3 contains 14 residues. Germline CDR1 SGHAT, CDR2 FQDESV (reference sequence). CDR3 nucleotide sequence: TGTGCCAGCAGCTTAGTGGCAGAGCATTCACCCCTCCACTTT. Amino acids: CASSLVAEHSPLHF.

This rearrangement joins TRBV15 to TRBJ2-4; D is unresolved. With 1 base removed from V and 0 bases from J, the gap between germline ends came to 10 bases. The CDR3 has 16 amino acids. CDR1 LNHNV and CDR2 YYDKDF come from the germline V gene (reference sequence). In DNA, the CDR3 is TGTGCCACCAGCAGAGCGGGCACGTTAGCCAAAAACATTCAGTACTTC. This codes for CATSRAGTLAKNIQYF.

As DNA, the CDR3 is TGTGCCAGCAGTTTAGTGGCGGCGGTCTACAATGAGCAGTTCTTC. Its protein is CASSLVAAVYNEQFF. This chain uses TRBV27 with TRBJ2-1, with D unresolved. Trimming took 2 bases from V and 3 from J, leaving 11 bases between them. The CDR3 length is 15 residues. In germline, CDR1 is MNHEY, CDR2 SMNVEV (reference sequence).

The V call is TRBV2, the J call TRBJ2-1; D gene ambiguous. Trimming took off 6 bases at V and 2 bases at J, with 2 bases between the two ends. The CDR3 is 11 amino acids. In germline, CDR1 is SNHLY, CDR2 FYNNEI. This CDR3 is CASSTYNEQFF. The CDR3 DNA follows: TGTGCCAGCAGCACCTACAATGAGCAGTTCTTC.

The chain has TRBV6-5 and TRBJ1-2; a possible D gene is TRBD1 (6 bases). Between the trimmed V and J ends, which lost 10 bases and 4 bases, there was a span of 13 bases. This CDR3 comprises 12 residues. Germline V gene lookup returns CDR1 MNHEY and CDR2 SVGAGI. The CDR3 loop reads CATRQEGYGYTF. Here the CDR3 DNA reads TGTGCCACCAGACAGGAGGGCTATGGCTACACCTTC.

The chain carries TRBV6-4 and TRBJ1-1; 7 nucleotides line up with TRBD1. After removal of 4 bases from V and 11 bases from J, the junction contained 10 bases not matched to a gene. Germline V CDR1 and CDR2: MRHNA, SNTAGT. The CDR3 contains 13 residues. CDR3 nucleotide sequence: TGTGCCAGCAGTGTAACCCTTCAGGGGGAGGCTTTCTTT. Amino acid sequence: CASSVTLQGEAFF.

The chain carries TRBV25-1 and TRBJ2-1; tentative D call: TRBD1 (5 bases). Germline V gives CDR1 MGHDK, CDR2 SYGVNS. The CDR3 sequence is 14 residues long. Trimming stripped 9 bases from V and 2 bases from J, with 14 bases between. The CDR3: CASRQSLPYNEQFF. The CDR3 DNA reads as TGTGCCAGTCGACAGTCCCTTCCCTACAATGAGCAGTTCTTC.

This chain joins TRBV6-5 and TRBJ1-2; TRBD1 is a possible D gene (5 bases). The length of the CDR3 is 12 residues. Between the trimmed V and J ends, which lost 8 bases and 7 bases, there was a span of 14 bases. Looked up from germline, CDR1 is MNHEY and CDR2 is SVGAGI. The CDR3 here is CASLGQGGGYTF. CDR3 sequence (DNA): TGTGCCAGCCTGGGGCAGGGTGGTGGCTACACCTTC.

This clone came up a few times. This chain connects TRBV30 to TRBJ1-1; D not resolved. The CDR3 sequence is 12 residues long. V was trimmed by 7 bases and J by 3 bases, leaving 12 bases between them. Germline lookup yields CDR1 GTSNPN and CDR2 SVGIG (reference sequence). The CDR3 protein is CAYVIRYTEAFF. CDR3 nucleotide sequence: TGTGCCTACGTAATTAGGTACACTGAAGCTTTCTTT.